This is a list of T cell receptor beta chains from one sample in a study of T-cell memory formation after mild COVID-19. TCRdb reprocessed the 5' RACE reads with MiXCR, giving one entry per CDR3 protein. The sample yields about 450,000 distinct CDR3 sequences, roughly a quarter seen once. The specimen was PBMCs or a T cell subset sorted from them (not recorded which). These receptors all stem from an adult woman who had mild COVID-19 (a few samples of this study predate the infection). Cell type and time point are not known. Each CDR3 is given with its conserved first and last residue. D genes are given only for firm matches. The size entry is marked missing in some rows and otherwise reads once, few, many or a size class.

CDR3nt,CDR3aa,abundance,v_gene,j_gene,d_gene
TGTGCCAGCAGCCACAGGAGTCCCGGGACAGGGAATGGCTACACCTTC,CASSHRSPGTGNGYTF,NA,TRBV2,TRBJ1-2,TRBD1
TGTGCCAGCAGCTTAGACCACCTTAGACCCACAGATACGCAGTATTTT,CASSLDHLRPTDTQYF,few,TRBV11-2,TRBJ2-3,NA
TGTGCCACCAGTGACAATACTTTAGGAGGGGCAGATACGCAGTATTTT,CATSDNTLGGADTQYF,few,TRBV24-1,TRBJ2-3,NA
TGCGCCAGCAGGGAGGGACAGTACACCGGGGAGCTGTTTTTT,CASREGQYTGELFF,many,TRBV5-1,TRBJ2-2,NA
TGTGCCAGCAGCCCCGAGGAGCCAGGGGAGCAGTTCTTC,CASSPEEPGEQFF,many,TRBV12-3/TRBV12-4,TRBJ2-1,NA
TGTGCCAGCAGTTACTCGTCGCCCGCCACAGATACGCAGTATTTT,CASSYSSPATDTQYF,few,TRBV6-6,TRBJ2-3,NA
TGTGCCAGCAGCCAAACAGGAACAGATACGCAGTATTTT,CASSQTGTDTQYF,few,TRBV7-3,TRBJ2-3,NA
TGTGCCAGCACCCTGGGGGACCAAGAGACCCAGTACTTC,CASTLGDQETQYF,NA,TRBV5-6,TRBJ2-5,NA
TGTGCCAGCAGCCAAGATTTGAGAGGCGAGCAGTACTTC,CASSQDLRGEQYF,NA,TRBV3-1,TRBJ2-7,NA
TGTGCCAGCAGTTTATGGGCGGAAGAGACCCAGTACTTC,CASSLWAEETQYF,NA,TRBV27,TRBJ2-5,NA
TGTGCCAGCAGCATACCGGGACAGGGGGCCTATGGCTACACCTTC,CASSIPGQGAYGYTF,few,TRBV7-9,TRBJ1-2,TRBD1
TGTGCCAGCAGCCACCAAGACAGGGGCTATGGCTACACCTTC,CASSHQDRGYGYTF,few,TRBV7-6,TRBJ1-2,TRBD1
TGTGCCAGCAGCCTTGGGGCCGCAAATCAGCCCCAGCATTTT,CASSLGAANQPQHF,NA,TRBV5-6,TRBJ1-5,NA
TGTGCCAGCAGTTACACCGACAGCAGCTCCTACAATGAGCAGTTCTTC,CASSYTDSSSYNEQFF,many,TRBV6-5,TRBJ2-1,NA
TGTGCCACCAGTGATTTCGGACAGGGGGCGACCGGGGAGCTGTTTTTT,CATSDFGQGATGELFF,NA,TRBV24-1,TRBJ2-2,TRBD1
TGCAGTGCTAGAGATCGGACGGGAGGGCCCTACAATGAGCAGTTCTTC,CSARDRTGGPYNEQFF,NA,TRBV20-1,TRBJ2-1,TRBD2
TGTGCCAGCAGCTTGCCCCGGGCAGGGGGCCAGCCCCAGCATTTT,CASSLPRAGGQPQHF,NA,TRBV5-8,TRBJ1-5,TRBD1